This T cell receptor beta chain was recorded in a study of glioma-infiltrating T cells after dendritic cell vaccination. The CDR3 loop spans 14 amino acids. Germline V gives CDR1 SGHTA, CDR2 FQGTGA. The V and J ends lost 4 bases and 8 bases respectively, with 17 bases between them. The study, taken as a whole, reports: Higher pretreatment TIL content predicted longer progression-free time and survival. No direct clonality-survival link was found; a diverse polyclonal response may matter.

This clone came up a few times. Its antigen is not identified. Time point noted: after dendritic cell vaccination, including at tumor progression/relapse. Sequencing used immunoSEQ multiplex PCR; TCRdb keeps in-frame clones, though not all of them. Of over 90,000 clones listed, 75% to 90% are singletons. The rearrangement joins TRBV7-3 to TRBJ1-2; a weak D match, TRBD1 (6 bases). This material consisted of blood, taken after dendritic cell vaccination. This TCR was recovered from a human donor with glioblastoma. CDR3 sequence: CASSSGHGYGGYTF. CDR3 nucleotides: TGTGCCAGCAGCTCGGGACACGGCTATGGCGGCTACACCTTC.